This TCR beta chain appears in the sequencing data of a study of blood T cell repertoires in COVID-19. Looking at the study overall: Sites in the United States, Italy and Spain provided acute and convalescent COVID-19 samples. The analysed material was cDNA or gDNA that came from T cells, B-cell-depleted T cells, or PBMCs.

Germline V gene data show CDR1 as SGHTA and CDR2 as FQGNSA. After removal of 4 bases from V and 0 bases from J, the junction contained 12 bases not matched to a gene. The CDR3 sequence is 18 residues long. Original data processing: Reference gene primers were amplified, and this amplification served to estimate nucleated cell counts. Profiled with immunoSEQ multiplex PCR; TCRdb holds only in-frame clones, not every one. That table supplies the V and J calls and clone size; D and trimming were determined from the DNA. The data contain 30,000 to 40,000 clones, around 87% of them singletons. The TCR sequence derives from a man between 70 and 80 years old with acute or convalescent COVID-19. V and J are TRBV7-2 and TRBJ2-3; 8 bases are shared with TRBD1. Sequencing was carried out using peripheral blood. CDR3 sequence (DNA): TGTGCCAGCAGCTCCGGACAGGGAGATTTCTTTAGCACAGATACGCAGTATTTT. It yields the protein CASSSGQGDFFSTDTQYF. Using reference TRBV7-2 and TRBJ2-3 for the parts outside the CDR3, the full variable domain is GAGVSQSPSNKVTEKGKDVELRCDPISGHTALYWYRQSLGQGLEFLIYFQGNSAPDKSGLPSDRFSAERTGGSVSTLTIQRTQQEDSAVYLCASSSGQGDFFSTDTQYFGPGTRLTVL.